The 28 T cell receptor beta chains given below trace back to one sample, sequenced in a study of cytomegalovirus exposure and HLA in healthy donors. Use of 60 Vbeta and 13 Jbeta primers characterized the PCR. This table comes from immunoSEQ multiplex PCR, and its TCRdb copy is limited to in-frame clones, with some not included. The repertoire holds 160,000 or so clones, with about 80% as singletons. Sequenced input: PBMCs. The receptors derive from a man in his late teens or twenties in good health and CMV-seropositive.

The V and J genes are TRBV7-9 and TRBJ2-1; TRBD2 aligns across 8 bases. CDR1 SEHNR and CDR2 FQNEAQ come from the germline V gene (reference sequence). The CDR3 is 14 amino acids. The trim removed 4 bases at V and 12 bases at J, leaving 11 bases unmatched. For the CDR3, the DNA is TGTGCCAGCAGCTCCCTGGGCGATACTAGCGGGCAGTTCTTC. Its protein is CASSSLGDTSGQFF. The whole variable domain, remainder taken from reference TRBV7-9 and TRBJ2-1, is DTGVSQNPRHKITKRGQNVTFRCDPISEHNRLYWYRQTLGQGPEFLTYFQNEAQLEKSRLLSDRFSAERPKGSFSTLEIQRTEQGDSAMYLCASSSLGDTSGQFFGPGTRLTVL.

This clone appeared a single time. The chain has TRBV19 and TRBJ2-1, with 10 bases aligning to TRBD2. The V gene's germline CDR1 is LNHDA and CDR2 SQIVND (reference sequence). CDR3 length equals 16 residues. Trimming cost V 1 base and J 7 bases; bases outside gene matches: 7. CDR3 sequence reads: CASSIAASGSPNEQFF. For the CDR3, the DNA is TGTGCCAGTAGTATAGCCGCTAGCGGGAGTCCTAATGAGCAGTTCTTC.

The V and J genes are TRBV30 and TRBJ1-2; 8 bases fit TRBD1. After removal of 2 bases from V and 8 bases from J, the junction contained 7 bases not matched to a gene. The CDR3 is 13 residues long. CDR1 and CDR2 from the germline V gene are GTSNPN and SVGIG (reference sequence). CDR3 nucleotides: TGTGCCTGGAGTCCAGGGGGCGATGGGGGCTACACCTTC. As protein: CAWSPGGDGGYTF.

The rearrangement joins TRBV4-1 to TRBJ1-2, with 8 bases that match TRBD1. The CDR3 runs to 14 residues. Germline V gene data show CDR1 as MGHRA and CDR2 as YSYEKL. V lost 3 bases to trimming and J lost 3 bases; unmatched junction nucleotides: 3. CDR3 nucleotide sequence: TGCGCCAGCAGCCAGGTGACAGGGGACTATGGCTACACCTTC. Amino acids: CASSQVTGDYGYTF.

J is TRBJ2-1 and V is TRBV9, with D unresolved. The CDR3 consists of 12 residues. Germline V lookup: CDR1 SGDLS, CDR2 YYNGEE. The ends were cut back, 0 bases at V and 5 bases at J, with 3 bases in the middle. The CDR3 region is CASSVANNEQFF. DNA of the CDR3: TGTGCCAGCAGCGTAGCTAACAATGAGCAGTTCTTC.

The J gene is TRBJ1-5, the V gene TRBV7-9; D is unresolved. Trimming removed 1 base at V and 2 bases at J, with 9 bases between. CDR1 and CDR2 from the germline V gene are SEHNR and FQNEAQ (reference sequence). The CDR3 sequence is 15 residues long. CDR3 sequence reads: CASSLGEAGNQPQHF. CDR3 DNA: TGTGCCAGCAGCTTAGGGGAGGCGGGCAATCAGCCCCAGCATTTT.

A single count supports this clone. V usage is TRBV6-1 and J usage is TRBJ1-4, with no clear D. Trimming removed 0 bases from V and 7 bases from J, with 15 bases in between. From germline, CDR1 is MNHNS and CDR2 SASEGT. The CDR3 totals 16 residues. CDR3: CASSEASTQGGEKLFF. The CDR3 coding sequence is TGTGCCAGCAGTGAAGCTTCAACACAAGGAGGTGAAAAACTGTTTTTT.

V gene TRBV6-5 combines with J gene TRBJ2-3; a possible D gene is TRBD2 (7 bases). Per the germline V gene, CDR1 is MNHEY and CDR2 is SVGAGI. V was pared by 0 bases and J by 4 bases, with 14 bases between. CDR3 length equals 16 residues. CDR3 DNA: TGTGCCAGCAGTTACTCAGTCCGGGGGGCTTCAGATACGCAGTATTTT. Translating it yields CASSYSVRGASDTQYF.

In its sample, this clone was seen once. The chain joins TRBV29-1 to TRBJ2-3; a weak D match, TRBD2 (5 bases). This CDR3 contains 13 residues. Germline V lookup: CDR1 SQVTM, CDR2 ANQGSEA. The V end was cut by 4 bases, the J end by 3 bases, with 11 bases between. The CDR3 loop reads CSVGPGGTDTQYF. The CDR3 coding sequence is TGCAGCGTTGGGCCCGGCGGGACAGATACGCAGTATTTT.

The chain carries TRBV30 and TRBJ1-1, with TRBD1 identical over 10 bases. Germline CDR1 and CDR2: GTSNPN and SVGIG (reference sequence). The ends lost 3 bases at V and 4 bases at J; junction bases unmatched: 5. The CDR3 sequence is 14 residues long. As DNA, the CDR3 is TGTGCCTGGAGAAGAGACAGGGGGCCCACTGAAGCTTTCTTT. This translates into CAWRRDRGPTEAFF.

The V and J genes are TRBV5-5 and TRBJ2-1; 8 nucleotides align to TRBD2. CDR3 size: 16 residues. Germline CDR1 SGHKS, CDR2 YYEKEE (reference sequence). Trimming removed 6 bases from V and 3 bases from J; junction bases left unmatched: 11. CDR3 loop: CASTYTMTSDYNEQFF. The CDR3 DNA reads as TGTGCCAGCACCTACACGATGACTAGCGACTACAATGAGCAGTTCTTC.

This chain uses TRBV7-2 with TRBJ2-2; possibly TRBD2 for D (6 bases). The CDR3 contains 14 residues. V lost 5 bases and J lost 7, with 14 bases in between. Per the germline V gene, CDR1 is SGHTA and CDR2 is FQGNSA. In DNA form, the CDR3 reads TGTGCCAGCAGCCCGGGACTCCCAGGCGGGGAGCTGTTTTTT. This sequence encodes CASSPGLPGGELFF.

V is TRBV10-1 and J is TRBJ1-3; D not resolved. The V gene's germline CDR1 is WNHNN and CDR2 SYGVQD (reference sequence). This CDR3 spans 15 amino acids. V lost 0 bases and J lost 4, with 10 bases in between. The CDR3: CASSESRPGGNTIYF. CDR3 DNA sequence: TGCGCCAGCAGTGAGTCCCGGCCAGGAGGAAACACCATATATTTT.

In this sample, this clone turned up a few times. V gene TRBV15 combines with J gene TRBJ2-2; D may be TRBD1 (6 bases). The V end was cut by 3 bases, the J end by 5 bases, with 10 bases between. The CDR3 is 14 amino acids. CDR1 LNHNV and CDR2 YYDKDF come from the germline V gene (reference sequence). The CDR3 bases are TGTGCCACCAGCAGTGAGGGGGTTACCGGGGAGCTGTTTTTT. Translation gives CATSSEGVTGELFF.

The J gene is TRBJ2-2, the V gene TRBV9; 9 bases line up with TRBD2. The CDR3 totals 18 residues. Germline CDR1 reads SGDLS; CDR2 reads YYNGEE. V lost 4 bases to trimming and J lost 5 bases; unmatched junction nucleotides: 15. The CDR3 DNA sequence: TGTGCCAGCAGCACCAGCCTAGCGGGGCTAACGGGAACCGGGGAGCTGTTTTTT. Amino acids: CASSTSLAGLTGTGELFF.

For the CDR3, the DNA is TGCGCCAGCAGCCAACCGGGACAGAGCTACAATGAGCAGTTCTTC. As protein: CASSQPGQSYNEQFF. The chain links TRBV4-3 to TRBJ2-1; 7 positions agree with TRBD1. CDR1 is LGHNA, CDR2 YSLEER, per germline. V shed 2 bases and J 3 bases; nucleotides not matched to a gene: 4. The CDR3 spans 15 residues.

This rearrangement joins TRBV10-3 to TRBJ2-5, with D possibly matching TRBD2 (5 bases). The CDR3 consists of 13 residues. Trimming pared 4 bases from V and 4 bases from J, leaving 10 bases between. Germline-derived CDR1 and CDR2 are ENHRY and SYGVKD. The CDR3 DNA reads TGTGCCATCAGTGCGGGGTTCTCAGAGACCCAGTACTTC. It encodes CAISAGFSETQYF.

This rearrangement joins TRBV27 to TRBJ2-1; TRBD2 might be the D (6 bases). V lost 3 bases and J 7 bases, leaving 7 bases between the germline ends. Germline CDR1 is MNHEY and CDR2 is SMNVEV (reference sequence). The CDR3 runs to 12 residues. The CDR3 region has the DNA TGTGCCAGCAGTTTGGGGGGAAATGAGCAGTTCTTC. Its protein product is CASSLGGNEQFF.

The rearrangement links TRBV29-1 to TRBJ2-1; TRBD2 matches at 12 bases. This CDR3 contains 15 residues. Germline CDR1 SQVTM, CDR2 ANQGSEA. After removal of 6 bases from V and 10 bases from J, the junction contained 13 bases not matched to a gene. The CDR3 loop reads CSVEPRLAGEREQFF. CDR3 DNA: TGCAGCGTGGAGCCGAGACTAGCGGGGGAGCGAGAGCAGTTCTTC.

The J gene is TRBJ1-1, the V gene TRBV5-1, with D unresolved. The CDR3 sequence is 13 residues long. Germline V lookup: CDR1 SGHRS, CDR2 YFSETQ. Deletions cut 2 bases from V and 1 base from J, with 6 bases between. The CDR3 spells CASSFNPNTEAFF. The CDR3 DNA reads TGCGCCAGCAGCTTCAATCCGAACACTGAAGCTTTCTTT.

CDR3 residues: CASTGTGVYEQYF. The CDR3 DNA reads as TGTGCCAGCACCGGGACAGGGGTATACGAGCAGTACTTC. V is TRBV5-6 and J is TRBJ2-7; 10 bases are shared with TRBD1. The germline gives CDR1 SGHDT, CDR2 YYEEEE. This CDR3 comprises 13 residues. V gave up 6 bases and J gave up 4 bases; unmatched junction bases: 4.

The rearrangement links TRBV6-1 to TRBJ2-7; no clear D. The CDR3 loop spans 14 amino acids. The germline gives CDR1 MNHNS, CDR2 SASEGT. The V end was cut by 2 bases, the J end by 2 bases, with 10 bases between. The CDR3 is CASSEYESPYEQYF. In DNA, the CDR3 is TGTGCCAGCAGTGAATACGAGTCCCCCTACGAGCAGTACTTC.

V gene TRBV30 combines with J gene TRBJ2-2; D is unresolved. The CDR3 contains 13 residues. CDR1 GTSNPN and CDR2 SVGIG come from the germline V gene (reference sequence). Trimming took 0 bases from V and 1 from J, leaving 3 bases between them. Here the CDR3 DNA reads TGTGCCTGGAGTGTACAGAACACCGGGGAGCTGTTTTTT. It encodes CAWSVQNTGELFF.

A remark on this clone: The sample has other DNA sequences that encode this CDR3 too. J is TRBJ1-4 and V is TRBV5-1; possible D gene TRBD1, 5 bases. The CDR3 contains 13 residues. Germline lookup yields CDR1 SGHRS and CDR2 YFSETQ. V was clipped by 4 bases and J by 4 bases, with 8 bases between them. The CDR3 region is CASSRDSNEKLFF. Written as DNA, the CDR3 is TGCGCCAGCAGCCGCGACAGTAATGAAAAACTGTTTTTT.

The chain combines TRBV7-2 with TRBJ2-5, with unresolved D. From germline, CDR1 is SGHTA and CDR2 FQGNSA. Trimming took 3 bases from V and 2 from J, leaving 19 bases between them. This CDR3 spans 17 amino acids. The CDR3 region has the DNA TGTGCCAGCAGCTTTAACGTCATTGGCCGGGTACAAGAGACCCAGTACTTC. Amino acid sequence: CASSFNVIGRVQETQYF.

This clone was seen a handful of times. Other DNA variants within this sample encode the same CDR3. The chain joins TRBV18 to TRBJ2-7, with TRBD2 matching 11 bases. There are 15 residues in the CDR3. The germline V gene encodes CDR1 KGHSH and CDR2 LQKENI. The V and J ends lost 2 bases and 3 bases, in that order; junction bases with no gene match: 3. CDR3 DNA sequence: TGTGCCAGCTCACCAACGGGACTAGCGGACTACGAGCAGTACTTC. The encoded protein is CASSPTGLADYEQYF.

This sequence joins TRBV5-4 and TRBJ2-3; 16 nucleotides match TRBD2. The V gene's germline CDR1 is SGHNT and CDR2 YYREEE (reference sequence). Trimming removed 3 bases from V and 1 base from J; junction bases left unmatched: 5. The CDR3 has 18 residues. This chain's CDR3 is CASSSGLAGGAGTDTQYF. Written as DNA, the CDR3 is TGTGCCAGCAGCTCGGGACTAGCGGGAGGGGCCGGCACAGATACGCAGTATTTT.

This clone was seen once. The genes are TRBV5-1 and TRBJ2-5, with 11 nucleotides matching TRBD2. CDR1 is SGHRS and CDR2 is YFSETQ in the germline V gene. The CDR3 contains 13 residues. V shed 4 bases, J shed 11 bases, and the junction held 7 bases outside the gene matches. This CDR3 reads CASSPGLAGIQYF. The CDR3 region has the DNA TGCGCCAGCAGCCCAGGACTAGCGGGTATACAGTACTTC.